A single sample gave rise to the 29 T cell receptor beta chains below, sequenced in a study of cytomegalovirus exposure and HLA in healthy donors. The study ran its PCR with 60 Vbeta and 13 Jbeta primers. Profiled with immunoSEQ multiplex PCR; TCRdb holds only in-frame clones, not every one. The sample lists approximately 150,000 clones, 78% occurring once. Sequenced input: PBMCs. Receptors originate from a woman between 35 and 50 years old in good health and CMV-seropositive.

The chain joins TRBV6-6 to TRBJ2-3; 7 bases are shared with TRBD2. Germline V gene lookup returns CDR1 MNHNY and CDR2 SVGAGI (reference sequence). Losses at the gene ends were 11 bases for V and 2 bases for J; bases not matched to a gene: 4. The CDR3 has 12 residues. In DNA form, the CDR3 reads TGTGCCGGGGCGGGGGTCACAGATACGCAGTATTTT. Translation: CAGAGVTDTQYF.

Only a few counts were recorded for this clone. The V call is TRBV6-5, the J call TRBJ1-1; D remains ambiguous. The V and J ends lost 2 bases and 7 bases respectively, with 5 bases between them. From germline, CDR1 is MNHEY and CDR2 SVGAGI. The CDR3 length is 11 residues. Here the CDR3 DNA reads TGTGCCAGCAGTTACGAGCTTGAAGCTTTCTTT. It codes for CASSYELEAFF.

The chain has TRBV11-3 and TRBJ1-4; 8 bases match TRBD1. This CDR3 contains 18 residues. Germline V gene data show CDR1 as SGHNT and CDR2 as YENEEA. V gave up 1 base and J gave up 0 bases; unmatched junction bases: 7. The CDR3 DNA reads as TGTGCCAGCAGCTTAGGCCGACAGGGGACTGCAACTAATGAAAAACTGTTTTTT. As protein: CASSLGRQGTATNEKLFF. The full variable domain, its missing parts supplied by reference TRBV11-3 and TRBJ1-4, is EAGVVQSPRYKIIEKKQPVAFWCNPISGHNTLYWYLQNLGQGPELLIRYENEEAVDDSQLPKDRFSAERLKGVDSTLKIQPAELGDSAVYLCASSLGRQGTATNEKLFFGSGTQLSVL.

The rearrangement links TRBV7-9 to TRBJ2-7, with TRBD1 matching over 10 bases. V shed 5 bases and J 0 bases; nucleotides not matched to a gene: 4. The CDR3 runs to 15 residues. From germline, CDR1 is SEHNR and CDR2 FQNEAQ (reference sequence). The CDR3 bases are TGTGCCAGCAGCCCTCGGACAGGGGGCTCCTACGAGCAGTACTTC. Amino acids: CASSPRTGGSYEQYF.

V gene TRBV7-9 combines with J gene TRBJ2-1, with 8 bases identical to TRBD2. The CDR3 covers 17 residues. Germline V lookup: CDR1 SEHNR, CDR2 FQNEAQ (reference sequence). J was trimmed by 0 bases and V by 4 bases; bases with no gene match: 8. The CDR3 reads CASSSRGGVSSYNEQFF. CDR3 DNA: TGTGCCAGCAGCTCCCGGGGGGGGGTGAGCTCCTACAATGAGCAGTTCTTC. The full variable domain, its missing parts supplied by reference TRBV7-9 and TRBJ2-1, is DTGVSQNPRHKITKRGQNVTFRCDPISEHNRLYWYRQTLGQGPEFLTYFQNEAQLEKSRLLSDRFSAERPKGSFSTLEIQRTEQGDSAMYLCASSSRGGVSSYNEQFFGPGTRLTVL.

The genes are TRBV10-3 and TRBJ2-1; 11 positions agree with TRBD2. The germline V gene has CDR1 ENHRY and CDR2 SYGVKD. With 4 bases clipped from V and 7 bases from J, the junction kept 6 bases outside the gene matches. CDR3 size: 15 residues. The CDR3 loop reads CAISVLAGGPNEQFF. The CDR3 coding sequence is TGTGCCATCAGTGTCCTAGCGGGAGGACCTAATGAGCAGTTCTTC.

This clone was seen more than once but under ten times. The gene calls are TRBV28 and TRBJ2-3, with a tentative D call TRBD2 (7 bases). Germline CDR1 and CDR2: MDHEN and SYDVKM. The CDR3 consists of 16 residues. V was pared by 7 bases and J by 3 bases, with 20 bases between. The CDR3 region has the DNA TGTGCCAGCATCCCCAGTAGGGGGGGCGGTACAGATACGCAGTATTTT. It translates to CASIPSRGGGTDTQYF.

J is TRBJ2-1 and V is TRBV15; D call uncertain. Germline V gene sequence: CDR1 LNHNV, CDR2 YYDKDF (reference sequence). This CDR3 has 16 residues. Trimming removed 0 bases at V and 0 bases at J, with 9 bases between. CDR3 in amino acids: CATSRDMATSYNEQFF. CDR3 coding DNA: TGTGCCACCAGCAGAGATATGGCCACCTCCTACAATGAGCAGTTCTTC.

In regard to this clone: The junction and the germline gene differ at one end; a read error may be behind it. The chain combines TRBV7-9 with TRBJ2-1, with TRBD2 identical over 7 bases. In germline, CDR1 is SEHNR, CDR2 FQNEAQ (reference sequence). The CDR3 has 15 amino acids. CDR3 coding DNA: TGTTCCAGCAGCTTATATGCGGGAGCGTTGAATGAGCAGTTCTTC. Amino acid sequence: CSSSLYAGALNEQFF.

This chain connects TRBV6-5 to TRBJ2-7, with D possibly being TRBD1 (6 bases). This CDR3 is built from 16 residues. Trimming stripped 4 bases from V and 3 bases from J, with 19 bases between. Per germline, CDR1 MNHEY and CDR2 SVGAGI. The CDR3 sequence is CASSSPRTGSIYEQYF. The CDR3 coding sequence is TGTGCCAGCAGTTCGCCCCGTACAGGGTCGATCTACGAGCAGTACTTC.

The rearrangement links TRBV6-1 to TRBJ1-3, with 7 bases identical to TRBD1. The CDR3 loop spans 15 amino acids. Trimming took 4 bases from V and 0 from J; bases not matched to a gene: 3. Germline-derived CDR1 and CDR2 are MNHNS and SASEGT. The CDR3 DNA is TGTGCCAGCAGTGTTCAGGGGGACTCTGGAAACACCATATATTTT. Translated: CASSVQGDSGNTIYF.

V and J are TRBV2 and TRBJ2-7; 8 bases agree with TRBD2. This CDR3 is built from 14 residues. V lost 7 bases, J lost 7 bases, and 12 bases stayed unmatched. Germline CDR1 SNHLY, CDR2 FYNNEI. The CDR3 nucleotides read TGTGCCAGCAAACTGAGCGGGAGCTCGGATGAGCAGTACTTC. Translation gives CASKLSGSSDEQYF.

Worth noting for this clone: One end of the junction varies from germline; a read error may be responsible. The V gene is TRBV7-9, the J gene TRBJ2-1; 14 nucleotides agree with TRBD2. In germline, CDR1 is SEHNR, CDR2 FQNEAQ (reference sequence). The CDR3 sequence is 15 residues long. The CDR3 spells CSSSPLGTSGRLQFF. DNA for the CDR3: TGTTCCAGCAGCCCTTTGGGGACTAGCGGGAGATTGCAGTTCTTC. Together with reference TRBV7-9 and TRBJ2-1, the CDR3 gives the full variable domain: DTGVSQNPRHKITKRGQNVTFRCDPISEHNRLYWYRQTLGQGPEFLTYFQNEAQLEKSRLLSDRFSAERPKGSFSTLEIQRTEQGDSAMYLCSSSPLGTSGRLQFFGPGTRLTVL.

The chain joins TRBV5-1 to TRBJ2-7; D uncertain. V shed 0 bases and J shed 0 bases, with 10 bases lying between them. Looked up from germline, CDR1 is SGHRS and CDR2 is YFSETQ. The CDR3 consists of 15 residues. The CDR3 here is CASSLAAAYSYEQYF. The CDR3 DNA reads as TGCGCCAGCAGCTTGGCCGCGGCTTACTCCTACGAGCAGTACTTC.

V usage is TRBV19 and J usage is TRBJ2-5, with 11 bases aligning to TRBD1. Germline V gives CDR1 LNHDA, CDR2 SQIVND (reference sequence). J gave up 9 bases and V 7 bases, and 7 bases lay outside the gene matches. The CDR3 extends over 13 amino acids. The CDR3 reads CASTPGTGGPQYF. The CDR3 DNA reads TGTGCCAGTACCCCCGGGACAGGGGGGCCCCAGTACTTC.

This chain connects TRBV19 to TRBJ2-3, with 14 positions matching TRBD2. This CDR3 is built from 14 residues. Germline V gene data show CDR1 as LNHDA and CDR2 as SQIVND (reference sequence). Trimming at V came to 10 bases and at J to 6 bases, leaving 6 bases not matched to a gene. As DNA, the CDR3 is TGTGCCACCGGGGGACTAGCGGGAGCGGATACGCAGTATTTT. Amino acid sequence: CATGGLAGADTQYF.

The chain uses TRBV10-3 and TRBJ2-7; 12 bases line up with TRBD1. The V and J ends lost 6 bases and 5 bases, in that order; junction bases with no gene match: 5. CDR1 ENHRY and CDR2 SYGVKD come from the germline V gene. The CDR3 extends over 14 amino acids. CDR3 protein: CAIRGQGASNEQYF. DNA for the CDR3: TGTGCCATCAGGGGACAGGGGGCCTCTAACGAGCAGTACTTC.

The gene calls are TRBV6-5 and TRBJ2-7, with D maybe TRBD2 (5 bases). This CDR3 contains 15 residues. Trimming shortened V by 0 bases and J by 6 bases, and 15 bases separated the two germline ends. CDR1 is MNHEY and CDR2 is SVGAGI in the germline V gene. The CDR3: CASSYSERTLIEQYF. The CDR3 DNA reads as TGTGCCAGCAGTTACTCAGAGCGGACCTTGATCGAGCAGTACTTC.

The chain couples TRBV5-1 to TRBJ2-2, with D possibly TRBD2 on 5 matching bases. Germline loops: CDR1 SGHRS, CDR2 YFSETQ. CDR3 length: 16 amino acids. V was shortened by 0 bases and J by 5 bases, with 14 bases between the two germline ends. The CDR3 loop is CASSLAGEPRTGELFF. As DNA, the CDR3 is TGCGCCAGCAGCTTGGCCGGGGAACCGAGGACCGGGGAGCTGTTTTTT.

V and J are TRBV6-5 and TRBJ2-5; no clear D. Germline CDR1 MNHEY, CDR2 SVGAGI. The length of the CDR3 is 13 residues. Deletions cut 3 bases from V and 3 bases from J, with 8 bases between. CDR3 loop: CASSYYGEETQYF. CDR3 coding DNA: TGTGCCAGCAGTTATTACGGTGAAGAGACCCAGTACTTC.

Concerning this clone: The junction departs from germline at one end; a sequencing error may be responsible. J is TRBJ2-6 and V is TRBV7-9; D is perhaps TRBD2 (6 bases). Germline V gene data show CDR1 as SEHNR and CDR2 as FQNEAQ (reference sequence). This CDR3 is built from 16 residues. The CDR3 coding sequence is TGTTCCAGCAAGGAGGGACGGTCCTCTGGGGCCAACGTCCTGACTTTC. Its translation is CSSKEGRSSGANVLTF.

This clone has only a few counts. The CDR3 loop is CASSSGQAPYEQYF. In nucleotides, the CDR3 is TGTGCCAGCAGTTCGGGACAGGCGCCCTACGAGCAGTACTTC. The chain combines TRBV2 with TRBJ2-5; TRBD1 matches at 8 bases. The DNA end favors TRBJ2-7, so the J call may be wrong. Germline-derived CDR1 and CDR2 are SNHLY and FYNNEI. The CDR3 runs 14 residues.

This chain joins TRBV7-6 and TRBJ2-3; tentative D call: TRBD2 (5 bases). There are 16 residues in the CDR3. Trimming pared 1 base from V and 0 bases from J, leaving 11 bases between. The germline V gene has CDR1 SGHVS and CDR2 FNYEAQ. CDR3 in amino acids: CASSLVGSGSTDTQYF. DNA for the CDR3: TGTGCCAGCAGCTTAGTTGGGAGCGGAAGCACAGATACGCAGTATTTT.

The chain combines TRBV6-1 with TRBJ1-5; the match to TRBD1 covers 7 bases. Trimming removed 3 bases from V and 2 bases from J; junction bases left unmatched: 10. This CDR3 comprises 17 residues. Germline V gene data show CDR1 as MNHNS and CDR2 as SASEGT. DNA for the CDR3: TGTGCCAGCAGTGATCCGAGGGGGCGCGCCCGCAATCAGCCCCAGCATTTT. It codes for CASSDPRGRARNQPQHF.

The V and J genes are TRBV13 and TRBJ2-3, with 8 bases matching TRBD1. The CDR3 is 16 residues long. Trimming removed 0 bases from V and 0 bases from J; junction bases left unmatched: 2. Germline V lookup: CDR1 PRHDT, CDR2 FYEKMQ (reference sequence). The CDR3 nucleotides read TGTGCCAGCAGCTTAGGTGGACAGGGTAGCACAGATACGCAGTATTTT. Translation gives CASSLGGQGSTDTQYF.

The chain employs TRBV2 and TRBJ2-1; TRBD2 matches at 13 bases. The CDR3 is 16 residues long. Trimming removed 8 bases from V and 4 bases from J; junction bases left unmatched: 8. Germline CDR1 is SNHLY and CDR2 is FYNNEI. CDR3 sequence (DNA): TGTGCCAGCGGAACTAGCGGGAGGGCCCTATACAATGAGCAGTTCTTC. It is translated as CASGTSGRALYNEQFF.

V gene TRBV7-6 combines with J gene TRBJ2-2; 7 nucleotides match TRBD1. This CDR3 is 19 amino acids long. Germline V gives CDR1 SGHVS, CDR2 FNYEAQ. The V segment lost 5 bases and the J segment 3 bases; nucleotides outside the gene matches: 18. Written as DNA, the CDR3 is TGTGCCAGCAGCCCTTCCGGGACAGAGCACCCTTACTACACCGGGGAGCTGTTTTTT. It specifies CASSPSGTEHPYYTGELFF.

This clone showed up just a few times. The V gene is TRBV19, the J gene TRBJ1-2; TRBD1 might be the D (5 bases). Trimming stripped 4 bases from V and 5 bases from J, with 14 bases between. Per germline, CDR1 LNHDA and CDR2 SQIVND (reference sequence). CDR3 length: 14 residues. The CDR3 region has the DNA TGTGCCAGTAGTAGCCCGGGAGACAGATATGGCTACACCTTC. Translating gives CASSSPGDRYGYTF.

This chain joins TRBV2 and TRBJ2-7, with unresolved D. Between the trimmed V and J ends, which lost 4 bases and 6 bases, there was a span of 7 bases. In germline, CDR1 is SNHLY, CDR2 FYNNEI. CDR3 length: 11 amino acids. CDR3: CASSVEREQYF. CDR3 in DNA: TGTGCCAGCAGTGTGGAGCGCGAGCAGTACTTC. Full variable domain (outside the CDR3, taken from reference TRBV2 and TRBJ2-7): EPEVTQTPSHQVTQMGQEVILRCVPISNHLYFYWYRQILGQKVEFLVSFYNNEISEKSEIFDDQFSVERPDGSNFTLKIRSTKLEDSAMYFCASSVEREQYFGPGTRLTVT.